The rows below give T cell receptor beta chains drawn from one sample of a study of identical twins. One entry per CDR3 protein results from TCRdb running MiXCR on the 5' RACE reads. The sample has approximately 260,000 distinct CDR3 sequences, around 8.8% seen once; the top ten hold 2.5% to 3.5%. The same data also went into a second study, on yellow fever vaccine responses in identical twins.

Sequenced material: CD8+ T cells sorted from blood. The receptors here all came from a woman under 30 in good health. The CDR3 runs from the conserved cysteine through the conserved F or W. The order of the fields is clone size, V gene, D gene, J gene, CDR3 protein, CDR3 DNA. A D gene is named only where the DNA matches it firmly. A row's size may be missing; if present it is once, few, many or a size class.

clone_size: few
v_call: TRBV5-1
d_call: -
j_call: TRBJ2-7
cdr3_aa: CASSTHVVGGEQYF
cdr3_nt: TGCGCCAGCAGCACCCACGTCGTGGGCGGCGAGCAGTACTTC

clone_size: many
v_call: TRBV7-3
d_call: TRBD2
j_call: TRBJ2-1
cdr3_aa: CASSPGLAGGSSYNEQFF
cdr3_nt: TGTGCCAGCAGTCCCGGACTAGCGGGGGGAAGCTCCTACAATGAGCAGTTCTTC

clone_size: -
v_call: TRBV7-9
d_call: -
j_call: TRBJ2-5
cdr3_aa: CAIRVPEQASETQYF
cdr3_nt: TGTGCCATCAGGGTTCCCGAACAGGCATCCGAGACCCAGTACTTC

clone_size: many
v_call: TRBV4-3
d_call: -
j_call: TRBJ2-1
cdr3_aa: CASSQDRQRTWNEQFF
cdr3_nt: TGCGCCAGCAGCCAAGATCGGCAGAGAACATGGAATGAGCAGTTCTTC

clone_size: -
v_call: TRBV20-1
d_call: -
j_call: TRBJ2-7
cdr3_aa: CSASAPGLPGEQYF
cdr3_nt: TGCAGTGCTAGTGCACCGGGACTCCCGGGGGAGCAGTACTTC

clone_size: few
v_call: TRBV7-9
d_call: TRBD1
j_call: TRBJ1-1
cdr3_aa: CASGETGGASEAFF
cdr3_nt: TGTGCCAGCGGGGAGACAGGGGGCGCCTCTGAAGCTTTCTTT

clone_size: few
v_call: TRBV7-8
d_call: -
j_call: TRBJ2-1
cdr3_aa: CASSETVSSYNEQFF
cdr3_nt: TGTGCCAGCAGCGAAACAGTAAGCTCCTACAATGAGCAGTTCTTC

clone_size: -
v_call: TRBV10-2
d_call: TRBD2
j_call: TRBJ2-7
cdr3_aa: CASSESGTSASSYEQYF
cdr3_nt: TGCGCCAGCAGTGAGTCGGGGACTAGCGCGAGCTCCTACGAGCAGTACTTC

clone_size: few
v_call: TRBV4-2
d_call: -
j_call: TRBJ2-5
cdr3_aa: CASSQDSGTQYF
cdr3_nt: TGTGCCAGCAGCCAAGATTCGGGGACCCAGTACTTC

clone_size: -
v_call: TRBV5-1
d_call: TRBD2
j_call: TRBJ2-1
cdr3_aa: CASTGAGADLSQQFF
cdr3_nt: TGCGCCAGCACTGGAGCGGGGGCAGACTTAAGTCAGCAGTTCTTC

clone_size: -
v_call: TRBV12-3/TRBV12-4
d_call: TRBD2
j_call: TRBJ2-5
cdr3_aa: CATSELAGAEETQYF
cdr3_nt: TGTGCCACCTCCGAGCTAGCGGGGGCCGAAGAGACCCAGTACTTC

clone_size: -
v_call: TRBV28
d_call: -
j_call: TRBJ1-5
cdr3_aa: CASRRGDQPQHF
cdr3_nt: TGTGCCAGCAGGAGGGGGGATCAGCCCCAGCATTTT

clone_size: few
v_call: TRBV7-9
d_call: -
j_call: TRBJ2-3
cdr3_aa: CASSSPVDGYTQYF
cdr3_nt: TGTGCCAGCAGCTCCCCCGTGGACGGTTATACGCAGTATTTT

clone_size: many
v_call: TRBV29-1
d_call: -
j_call: TRBJ2-2
cdr3_aa: CSVAGALTGELFF
cdr3_nt: TGCAGCGTTGCTGGGGCCCTAACCGGGGAGCTGTTTTTT

clone_size: many
v_call: TRBV4-3
d_call: TRBD1
j_call: TRBJ2-2
cdr3_aa: CASGDRGPGGELFF
cdr3_nt: TGCGCCAGCGGAGACAGGGGGCCCGGCGGGGAGCTGTTTTTT

clone_size: many
v_call: TRBV7-9
d_call: TRBD1
j_call: TRBJ1-1
cdr3_aa: CASSTWTGPGTEAFF
cdr3_nt: TGTGCCAGCAGCACTTGGACAGGCCCGGGGACTGAAGCTTTCTTT

clone_size: -
v_call: TRBV4-3
d_call: TRBD2
j_call: TRBJ2-7
cdr3_aa: CASSPQREVPYEQYF
cdr3_nt: TGCGCCAGCAGCCCTCAGCGGGAGGTGCCCTACGAGCAGTACTTC

clone_size: few
v_call: TRBV15
d_call: -
j_call: TRBJ1-5
cdr3_aa: CATSRELGGDQPQHF
cdr3_nt: TGTGCCACCAGCAGAGAATTGGGGGGTGATCAGCCCCAGCATTTT

clone_size: few
v_call: TRBV27
d_call: TRBD2
j_call: TRBJ2-5
cdr3_aa: CASSSIGLARETQYF
cdr3_nt: TGTGCCAGCAGTTCAATCGGACTAGCGAGAGAGACCCAGTACTTC

clone_size: -
v_call: TRBV7-9
d_call: TRBD2
j_call: TRBJ2-1
cdr3_aa: CASSFTSGGHNEQFF
cdr3_nt: TGTGCCAGCAGCTTTACTAGCGGGGGACACAATGAGCAGTTCTTC

clone_size: -
v_call: TRBV7-9
d_call: -
j_call: TRBJ2-3
cdr3_aa: CASSQSQETPQYF
cdr3_nt: TGTGCCAGCAGCCAATCCCAGGAGACCCCCCAGTATTTT

clone_size: -
v_call: TRBV13
d_call: -
j_call: TRBJ2-7
cdr3_aa: CASSLLNEQYF
cdr3_nt: TGTGCCAGCAGCTTATTAAACGAGCAGTACTTC

clone_size: -
v_call: TRBV20-1
d_call: -
j_call: TRBJ2-7
cdr3_aa: CSAPIFLEQYF
cdr3_nt: TGCAGTGCTCCTATTTTCCTCGAGCAGTACTTC

clone_size: few
v_call: TRBV6-5
d_call: -
j_call: TRBJ2-7
cdr3_aa: CASSYSPGWGEQYF
cdr3_nt: TGTGCCAGCAGTTACTCCCCCGGTTGGGGCGAGCAGTACTTC